The 23 T cell receptor beta chains below all came from one sample that was sequenced in a study of shared clonotypes between healthy human individuals. Some clones are missing from TCRdb's copy, which holds only in-frame ones; the method was immunoSEQ multiplex PCR. The table shows under 1,100,000 clones, with about 84% occurring only once. Sequencing was performed on memory CD4+ T cells from PBMCs. Regarding subset: CD45RA-negative fraction. The origin of the receptors is a man younger than 30 in good health. Some clones in this sample may be carry-over from other donors' samples.

In this sample, this clone turned up once. V usage is TRBV5-1 and J usage is TRBJ2-2; D not certain. V was trimmed by 5 bases and J by 3 bases, leaving 17 bases between them. This CDR3 has 16 residues. Per the germline V gene, CDR1 is SGHRS and CDR2 is YFSETQ. CDR3 bases: TGCGCCAGCAGTTCCTACTCCCCGACTTACACCGGGGAGCTGTTTTTT. The encoded protein is CASSSYSPTYTGELFF. The entire variable domain, with the rest obtained from reference TRBV5-1 and TRBJ2-2, is as follows: KAGVTQTPRYLIKTRGQQVTLSCSPISGHRSVSWYQQTPGQGLQFLFEYFSETQRNKGNFPGRFSGRQFSNSRSEMNVSTLELGDSALYLCASSSYSPTYTGELFFGEGSRLTVL.

The chain uses TRBV18 and TRBJ1-5; TRBD1 might be the D (6 bases). Per germline, CDR1 KGHSH and CDR2 LQKENI. The V end was cut by 4 bases, the J end by 11 bases, with 18 bases between. The CDR3 has 14 amino acids. CDR3 nucleotides: TGTGCCAGCTCACAGGACAGCAAATTCAGGGCCCAGCATTTT. It codes for CASSQDSKFRAQHF.

The CDR3 coding sequence is TGTGCCAGCAGTCGACCGGGTTCCTACGAGCAGTACTTC. Protein: CASSRPGSYEQYF. This chain links TRBV6-6 with TRBJ2-7; no definite D call. Germline assignment: CDR1 MNHNY and CDR2 SVGAGI (reference sequence). Trimming took 5 bases from V and 1 from J, leaving 9 bases between them. This CDR3 has 13 amino acids.

J is TRBJ1-2 and V is TRBV7-2; unclear D gene. Germline assignment: CDR1 SGHTA and CDR2 FQGNSA. Trimming removed 5 bases at V and 14 bases at J, with 18 bases between. CDR3 length: 12 residues. The CDR3 sequence: CASSPAREAVTF. In DNA, the CDR3 is TGTGCCAGCAGCCCCGCGAGGGAGGCGGTGACCTTC.

The V gene is TRBV7-3, the J gene TRBJ2-2, with a possible D match to TRBD1 (6 bases). Germline V gene sequence: CDR1 SGHTA, CDR2 FQGTGA. Trimming took 0 bases from V and 0 from J, leaving 14 bases between them. The length of the CDR3 is 18 residues. The DNA of the CDR3 is TGTGCCAGCAGCTTAACAGGAAGGGGGACACCGAACACCGGGGAGCTGTTTTTT. This encodes CASSLTGRGTPNTGELFF.

The sample holds one count of this clone. This likely stems from a read error, as it lies one base from a far larger clone. This sequence joins TRBV12-5 and TRBJ2-3; a possible D gene is TRBD1 (6 bases). Germline V gene sequence: CDR1 LGHNT, CDR2 FRNRAP. The CDR3 consists of 13 residues. The CDR3 DNA sequence: TGTGCTAGTGCTCAAACTAGGACAGATATGCAGTATTTT. Residues: CASAQTRTDMQYF.

The V and J genes are TRBV5-1 and TRBJ2-1; D possibly uses TRBD1 or TRBD2 (5 bases each). In germline, CDR1 is SGHRS, CDR2 YFSETQ. The CDR3 covers 14 residues. Trimming took 2 bases from V and 2 from J, leaving 8 bases between them. This CDR3 is CASSFEGPYNEQFF. DNA for the CDR3: TGCGCCAGCAGCTTTGAGGGACCCTACAATGAGCAGTTCTTC. Full variable domain (remainder filled in from reference TRBV5-1 and TRBJ2-1): KAGVTQTPRYLIKTRGQQVTLSCSPISGHRSVSWYQQTPGQGLQFLFEYFSETQRNKGNFPGRFSGRQFSNSRSEMNVSTLELGDSALYLCASSFEGPYNEQFFGPGTRLTVL.

The chain joins TRBV5-4 to TRBJ2-1, with 14 positions matching TRBD2. This CDR3 is built from 17 residues. CDR1 is SGHNT, CDR2 YYREEE, per germline (reference sequence). V lost 2 bases to trimming and J lost 7 bases; unmatched junction nucleotides: 8. The CDR3 region is CASSLGGLAGVRNEQFF. CDR3 bases: TGTGCCAGCAGCTTAGGGGGACTAGCGGGAGTGAGGAATGAGCAGTTCTTC.

V and J are TRBV5-1 and TRBJ2-5; D remains unclear. V shed 1 base and J shed 1 base, with 8 bases lying between them. The CDR3 is 14 residues long. In germline, CDR1 is SGHRS, CDR2 YFSETQ. The DNA of the CDR3 is TGCGCCAGCAGCTTGTACGGCACCCAAGAGACCCAGTACTTC. The encoded protein is CASSLYGTQETQYF.

The rearrangement links TRBV7-2 to TRBJ2-5; 8 nucleotides line up with TRBD2. Germline V gives CDR1 SGHTA, CDR2 FQGNSA. The V segment lost 10 bases and the J segment 5 bases; nucleotides outside the gene matches: 12. This CDR3 spans 14 amino acids. The chain's CDR3 is CATRPGASGETQYF. The CDR3 DNA follows: TGTGCCACCCGCCCCGGGGCTAGCGGGGAGACCCAGTACTTC.

The rearrangement links TRBV30 to TRBJ2-2; D gene uncertain. CDR3 length equals 13 residues. V was pared by 8 bases and J by 7 bases, with 17 bases between. Per the germline V gene, CDR1 is GTSNPN and CDR2 is SVGIG (reference sequence). In DNA, the CDR3 is TGTGCCAATACACGATTTCTGGGCGGGGAGCTGTTTTTT. This encodes CANTRFLGGELFF.

Comment on this clone: Only one base separates this from a far larger clonotype, so it likely reflects a read error. Since the CDR3 does not end with the conserved phenylalanine or tryptophan, this likely comes from a read error. This rearrangement joins TRBV30 to TRBJ1-2; D not certain. CDR1 and CDR2 from the germline V gene are GTSNPN and SVGIG (reference sequence). This CDR3 is built from 14 residues. V dropped 0 bases and J dropped 4 bases, with 12 bases sitting between them. Written as DNA, the CDR3 is TGTGCCTGGAGTGTCGGGCCTTCCTTCTATGGCTACACCTTG. Translated: CAWSVGPSFYGYTL.

The V call is TRBV7-2, the J call TRBJ2-1, with 13 bases that match TRBD2. With 1 base clipped from V and 8 bases from J, the junction kept 2 bases outside the gene matches. Germline CDR1 reads SGHTA; CDR2 reads FQGNSA. This CDR3 spans 15 amino acids. The CDR3 DNA follows: TGTGCCAGCAGCTTAGTCGGGACTAGCGGGGATGAGCAGTTCTTC. It specifies CASSLVGTSGDEQFF.

The chain employs TRBV2 and TRBJ2-7; TRBD2 matches at 9 bases. Germline CDR1 reads SNHLY; CDR2 reads FYNNEI. The V gene end was trimmed by 7 bases and the J gene end by 8 bases; junction bases not matched to a gene: 15. CDR3 length equals 15 residues. The CDR3 loop reads CASIQLAGHDGQQYF. Written as DNA, the CDR3 is TGTGCCAGCATCCAACTAGCGGGCCACGATGGGCAGCAGTACTTC.

A word on this clone: At the DNA level, this CDR3 is encoded by other sequences in the same sample as well. The chain carries TRBV5-6 and TRBJ1-2; the D gene is possibly TRBD1 (6 bases). Germline CDR1 and CDR2: SGHDT and YYEEEE. The CDR3 has 12 residues. Trimming removed 1 base at V and 5 bases at J, with 6 bases between. The CDR3 here is CASSLTGYGYTF. The CDR3, as DNA: TGTGCCAGCAGCTTGACAGGGTATGGCTACACCTTC.

Notes on this clone: The same CDR3 arises from other DNA sequences in this sample as well. The rearrangement uses TRBV9 and TRBJ2-7; 10 bases are a match to TRBD1. The CDR3 is 14 amino acids. J lost 4 bases, V lost 0 bases, and 1 base had no gene match. CDR1 and CDR2 from the germline V gene are SGDLS and YYNGEE. The CDR3 coding sequence is TGTGCCAGCAGCGTAGGACAGGGGGCTTACGAGCAGTACTTC. It codes for CASSVGQGAYEQYF.

This chain uses TRBV7-3 with TRBJ2-7, with a tentative D call TRBD1 (7 bases). V was trimmed by 1 base and J by 3 bases, leaving 13 bases between them. This CDR3 has 15 residues. Germline lookup yields CDR1 SGHTA and CDR2 FQGTGA. The CDR3 region has the DNA TGTGCCAGCAGCTTAAGCAGGGGGGCAGACTACGAGCAGTACTTC. Residues: CASSLSRGADYEQYF.

The chain recombines TRBV2 with TRBJ2-5, with D possibly being TRBD2 (6 bases). V was trimmed by 0 bases and J by 5 bases, leaving 10 bases between them. The CDR3 is 14 residues long. Looked up from germline, CDR1 is SNHLY and CDR2 is FYNNEI. The CDR3: CASSEAWGEETQYF. The CDR3 DNA sequence: TGTGCCAGCAGTGAAGCTTGGGGGGAGGAGACCCAGTACTTC.

The CDR3 here is CASSVTDRVSGYTF. CDR3 nucleotides: TGTGCCAGCAGTGTTACGGACAGGGTTAGTGGCTACACCTTC. This sequence joins TRBV6-1 and TRBJ1-2, with 8 bases that match TRBD1. Germline lookup yields CDR1 MNHNS and CDR2 SASEGT. The V and J ends lost 4 bases and 7 bases, in that order; junction bases with no gene match: 8. This CDR3 has 14 amino acids.

The chain employs TRBV27 and TRBJ2-1; TRBD2 is a possible D gene (7 bases). This CDR3 is built from 17 residues. CDR1 is MNHEY and CDR2 is SMNVEV in the germline V gene (reference sequence). Trimming left V 2 bases short and J 5 bases short, with 19 bases between. In nucleotides, the CDR3 is TGTGCCAGCAGTTTAAATGGGGGCCTAGCGGTAAACAATGAGCAGTTCTTC. The encoded protein is CASSLNGGLAVNNEQFF.

This clone showed up just a few times. V is TRBV5-5 and J is TRBJ1-2; 8 bases fit TRBD1. The CDR3 is 14 residues long. The V and J ends lost 4 bases and 7 bases, in that order; junction bases with no gene match: 9. Germline-derived CDR1 and CDR2 are SGHKS and YYEKEE (reference sequence). As DNA, the CDR3 is TGTGCCAGCAGCCAATTCGACAGGGGAAGTGGCTACACCTTC. It codes for CASSQFDRGSGYTF. The entire variable domain, with the rest obtained from reference TRBV5-5 and TRBJ1-2, is as follows: DAGVTQSPTHLIKTRGQQVTLRCSPISGHKSVSWYQQVLGQGPQFIFQYYEKEERGRGNFPDRFSARQFPNYSSELNVNALLLGDSALYLCASSQFDRGSGYTFGSGTRLTVV.

The chain combines TRBV5-6 with TRBJ2-5, with D tentatively TRBD1 (5 bases). Trimming removed 0 bases from V and 5 bases from J, with 11 bases in between. Germline V CDR1 and CDR2: SGHDT, YYEEEE. There are 14 residues in the CDR3. Here the CDR3 reads CASSLEGKGETQYF. The CDR3 coding sequence is TGTGCCAGCAGCTTGGAAGGGAAGGGGGAGACCCAGTACTTC.

The chain combines TRBV27 with TRBJ2-7, with 12 bases aligning to TRBD1. After removal of 4 bases from V and 13 bases from J, the junction contained 11 bases not matched to a gene. Germline loops: CDR1 MNHEY, CDR2 SMNVEV (reference sequence). The CDR3 is 14 residues long. The CDR3 reads CASSSAGQGANLYF. The CDR3 nucleotides are TGTGCCAGCAGTTCCGCGGGACAGGGGGCAAACCTTTACTTC.